A selection of T cell receptor beta chains follows, all from one sample in a study of blood T cell repertoires in COVID-19. Produced via immunoSEQ multiplex PCR; TCRdb's table is partial and in-frame only. Here the sample spans a few hundred thousand clones, nearly 90% being singletons. Sequencing was done on a sample of PBMCs or T cells enriched from blood (not recorded which). All receptors come from a woman aged 18-29 years with acute COVID-19. CDR3s include the opening cysteine and the closing phenylalanine or tryptophan. The D gene is left open where the match is weak. Clone sizes are given selectively: once, few, many, or a class where the clone is expanded.

.	TRBV12-3/TRBV12-4	13	.	TRBJ1-2	CASKDPWSYGYTF	TGTGCCAGTAAAGATCCCTGGAGCTATGGCTACACCTTC
once	TRBV27	13	TRBD2	TRBJ2-7	CASSLTGLEEQYF	TGTGCCAGCAGTTTAACCGGACTAGAAGAGCAGTACTTC
.	TRBV27	20	TRBD2	TRBJ2-6	CASSLFGGGRAAAGANVLTF	TGTGCCAGCAGTTTATTCGGGGGCGGGAGGGCCGCCGCCGGGGCCAACGTCCTGACTTTC
.	TRBV19	12	.	TRBJ2-5	CASSIPGETQYF	TGTGCCAGTAGTATCCCGGGGGAGACCCAGTACTTC
medium-sized	TRBV4-2	17	TRBD2	TRBJ2-2	CASSQGTSESMTGELFF	TGTGCCAGCAGCCAAGGGACTAGTGAGAGTATGACCGGGGAGCTGTTTTTT
.	TRBV7-8	13	TRBD1	TRBJ2-5	CASSMGQVETQYF	TGTGCCAGCAGCATGGGACAGGTAGAGACCCAGTACTTC
.	TRBV10-2	15	.	TRBJ1-5	CASSDLQGSNQPQHF	TGCGCCAGCAGTGACCTACAGGGAAGTAATCAGCCCCAGCATTTT
.	TRBV19	14	TRBD1	TRBJ2-7	CASTQTGSTNEQYF	TGTGCCAGTACACAGACAGGGTCTACAAACGAGCAGTACTTC
.	TRBV2	16	TRBD2	TRBJ2-1	CASSPSGGQRYNEQFF	TGTGCCAGCAGTCCCAGCGGGGGGCAACGCTACAATGAGCAGTTCTTC
many	TRBV6-5	15	.	TRBJ1-1	CASSYSVRGTAEAFF	TGTGCCAGCAGTTACTCGGTTCGGGGGACGGCTGAAGCTTTCTTT
.	TRBV5-4	13	.	TRBJ2-5	CASSLRGMETQYF	TGTGCCAGCAGCTTGAGGGGAATGGAGACCCAGTACTTC